This T cell receptor (beta chain) was retrieved from a study of blood T cell repertoires in COVID-19. Background on the study: The samples span acute and convalescent COVID-19 from the United States, Italy and Spain.

Before being deemed recovered, Cohort 3 donors had two negative PCRs, clearance, or symptom resolution. Trimming shortened V by 2 bases and J by 8 bases, and 12 bases separated the two germline ends. The germline CDR1 and CDR2 sequences are KGHSH and LQKENI. The CDR3 is 13 residues long. This table comes from immunoSEQ multiplex PCR, and its TCRdb copy is limited to in-frame clones, with some not included. This sample has 200,000 to 250,000 clones, with about four fifths found just once. The clonotype originates from a man aged 55 to 70 who had recovered from COVID-19. The sample taken for sequencing was PBMCs or T cells enriched from blood (not recorded which). The gene calls are TRBV18 and TRBJ1-1, with D perhaps TRBD1 (5 bases). For the CDR3, the DNA is TGTGCCAGCTCACCAATTTATGACAGCGAAGCTTTCTTT. This sequence encodes CASSPIYDSEAFF.